The 5 T cell receptor beta chains below were found in one sample sequenced in a study of cytotoxic CD8 clonotypes in ibrutinib-treated CLL. Some clones are missing from TCRdb's copy, which holds only in-frame ones; the method was immunoSEQ multiplex PCR. The sample shows approximately 74,000 clones, approximately 80% of them seen only once. The sample in question was PBMCs, obtained at disease progression, from a patient treated with ibrutinib. These TCRs come from a human donor with chronic lymphocytic leukemia.

The J gene is TRBJ2-7, the V gene TRBV11-2; possible D gene TRBD1, 6 bases. Trimming removed 5 bases at V and 0 bases at J, with 17 bases between. The CDR3 runs to 16 residues. Germline V lookup: CDR1 SGHAT, CDR2 FQNNGV. The CDR3 coding sequence is TGTGCCAGCAGCCCTTACTCCAGGGGCACCTCCTACGAGCAGTACTTC. Translating gives CASSPYSRGTSYEQYF.

The rearrangement links TRBV2 to TRBJ1-4; D uncertain. CDR1 SNHLY and CDR2 FYNNEI come from the germline V gene. Deletions cut 7 bases from V and 7 bases from J, with 16 bases between. This CDR3 contains 14 residues. CDR3 nucleotide sequence: TGTGCCAGCAACAATGGCCAGCTAAGTGAAAAACTGTTTTTT. This encodes CASNNGQLSEKLFF.

The V and J genes are TRBV18 and TRBJ1-4; 8 nucleotides line up with TRBD1. With 7 bases clipped from V and 13 bases from J, the junction kept 11 bases outside the gene matches. The CDR3 is made up of 13 amino acids. Germline V CDR1 and CDR2: KGHSH, LQKENI. The CDR3, as DNA: TGTGCCAGCTTCCGGGACAGGTCAGGAGGACTGTTTTTT. Protein product: CASFRDRSGGLFF.

The chain is built from TRBV4-2 and TRBJ1-4, with D uncertain. Germline V CDR1 and CDR2: LGHNA, YNFKEQ. With 6 bases removed from V and 7 bases from J, the gap between germline ends came to 15 bases. The CDR3 has 14 amino acids. The CDR3 nucleotides are TGTGCCAGCAGTCGTACGAGGGCGTCTGAAAAACTGTTTTTT. Encoded protein: CASSRTRASEKLFF.

In this sample, this clone turned up a few times. V usage is TRBV30 and J usage is TRBJ2-7; D is uncertain. This CDR3 is built from 10 residues. Trimming took 1 base from V and 5 from J, leaving 3 bases between them. Germline values: CDR1 GTSNPN, CDR2 SVGIG (reference sequence). CDR3 region: CAWSGHEQYF. CDR3 nucleotides: TGTGCCTGGAGTGGACACGAGCAGTACTTC.